This is a list of T cell receptor beta chains from one sample in a study of hypomethylating agent response in myelodysplastic syndrome. The method was immunoSEQ multiplex PCR; TCRdb's version includes in-frame clones alone and lacks a portion of them. The data hold about 7,200 clones, with around 86% observed a single time. The material sequenced was bone marrow, taken before or after starting hypomethylating agent treatment for myelodysplastic syndrome (not recorded which). These receptors all come from a human donor with myelodysplastic syndrome. Each CDR3 is given without its conserved first and last residue. Only some rows state a clone size, as once, few, many or a class for expanded clones.

CDR3: ASSDRNYGYT
V: TRBV6-1
size: -
J: TRBJ1-2

CDR3: ASSLFNEQF
V: TRBV27
size: -
J: TRBJ2-1

CDR3: ASSKDRAMNTEAF
V: TRBV5-1
size: -
J: TRBJ1-1

CDR3: ASSLTGGNSGNTIY
V: TRBV7-2
size: -
J: TRBJ1-3

CDR3: ASSVGGSDTIY
V: TRBV9
size: -
J: TRBJ1-3

CDR3: ASSRTGTWSEQY
V: TRBV5-4
size: -
J: TRBJ2-7

CDR3: ASSPQAGNTQY
V: TRBV6-5
size: -
J: TRBJ2-3

CDR3: ASSRMHTGELF
V: TRBV11-3
size: once
J: TRBJ2-2

CDR3: ASSPPRGVNEKLF
V: TRBV28
size: -
J: TRBJ1-4

CDR3: ASYGTGANTEAF
V: TRBV18
size: once
J: TRBJ1-1

CDR3: ASSRSSGGAAGELF
V: TRBV11-2
size: -
J: TRBJ2-2

CDR3: SVDAYQGDEQF
V: TRBV29-1
size: -
J: TRBJ2-1

CDR3: ASRSEPGQYNSPLH
V: TRBV5-5
size: -
J: TRBJ1-6

CDR3: AISEASGPSTDTQY
V: TRBV10-3
size: -
J: TRBJ2-3

CDR3: STRNTDTQY
V: TRBV20-1
size: -
J: TRBJ2-3

CDR3: ASRPRGTNYGYT
V: TRBV4-3
size: -
J: TRBJ1-2

CDR3: ASSPTTGRNEQF
V: TRBV7-3
size: once
J: TRBJ2-1

CDR3: AWSWGWNTEAF
V: TRBV30
size: -
J: TRBJ1-1

CDR3: ASSPIGGGTDTQY
V: TRBV7-6
size: -
J: TRBJ2-3

CDR3: ASSVEGNTIY
V: TRBV7-6
size: -
J: TRBJ1-3

CDR3: ASSTRRVGTDTQY
V: TRBV19
size: -
J: TRBJ2-3

CDR3: ASSARRGLANEKLF
V: TRBV2
size: -
J: TRBJ1-4

CDR3: ASSLSTSTDTQY
V: TRBV7-9
size: -
J: TRBJ2-3

CDR3: ASKSFTDTQY
V: TRBV4-1
size: -
J: TRBJ2-3

CDR3: ASSGLAGPGELF
V: TRBV5-1
size: once
J: TRBJ2-2

CDR3: ASSLRGLMEYEQY
V: TRBV11-2
size: -
J: TRBJ2-7

CDR3: ASSMYRGNANTGELF
V: TRBV19
size: -
J: TRBJ2-2

CDR3: ASSSGYSDEQY
V: TRBV5-1
size: -
J: TRBJ2-7

CDR3: ASSLGPDRNEQF
V: TRBV5-4
size: once
J: TRBJ2-1

CDR3: ASSIVAGLTVSHRTDTQY
V: TRBV19
size: -
J: TRBJ2-3

CDR3: ASSPWTGGTYEQY
V: TRBV25-1
size: -
J: TRBJ2-7

CDR3: ASSGHRTGGYTEAF
V: TRBV25-1
size: once
J: TRBJ1-1

CDR3: SVEEGWGTEAF
V: TRBV29-1
size: -
J: TRBJ1-1